This is a list of T cell receptor beta chains from one sample in a study of T cell changes during pregnancy in multiple sclerosis. Clones were read by immunoSEQ multiplex PCR, and TCRdb kept only the in-frame ones, dropping some. The table has about 89,000 clones, 90% to 95% seen once. The sequencing here drew on peripheral blood, taken after pregnancy. These receptor sequences come from a female donor in good health, enrolled as a control in a pregnancy study. Each CDR3 is given with its conserved first and last residue. D genes are given only for firm matches. Size is stated for part of the rows, as once, few or many counts, or as a class when the clone is expanded.

clone size	CDR3 length	D gene	V gene	J gene	CDR3 protein	CDR3 DNA
-	12	TRBD1	TRBV10-3	TRBJ2-7	CAIGTDLYEQYF	TGTGCCATCGGGACAGACCTTTACGAGCAGTACTTC
-	16	TRBD2	TRBV4-2	TRBJ2-2	CASRQLAGEHTGELFF	TGTGCCAGCAGACAACTAGCGGGAGAACACACCGGGGAGCTGTTTTTT
-	14	TRBD2	TRBV29-1	TRBJ2-1	CSVGASGRAREQFF	TGCAGCGTTGGAGCTAGCGGGAGGGCCCGCGAGCAGTTCTTC
-	13	-	TRBV27	TRBJ1-1	CASFLTGFTGAFF	TGTGCCAGCTTCCTCACAGGGTTTACGGGCGCTTTCTTT
-	14	-	TRBV11-2	TRBJ1-2	CASSSLLRNYGYTF	TGTGCCAGCAGCTCACTTCTCAGGAACTATGGCTACACCTTC
-	14	-	TRBV7-9	TRBJ2-7	CASTSAFSPGEQYF	TGTGCCAGCACCTCGGCGTTTTCCCCGGGGGAGCAGTACTTC
-	13	-	TRBV7-9	TRBJ1-1	CASSILVNTEAFF	TGTGCCAGCAGCATACTAGTGAACACTGAAGCTTTCTTT
-	15	-	TRBV6-5	TRBJ1-4	CASSPQGGAGEKLFF	TGTGCCAGCAGTCCACAAGGGGGGGCAGGGGAAAAACTGTTTTTT
-	14	-	TRBV5-8	TRBJ1-2	CASSLYSNRDRYTF	TGTGCCAGCAGCTTGTATTCCAACCGGGATCGCTACACCTTC
-	14	-	TRBV7-9	TRBJ2-2	CASSLLSGNRELFF	TGTGCCAGCAGCTTATTATCAGGGAACAGGGAGCTGTTTTTT
-	15	TRBD2	TRBV6-1	TRBJ2-6	CASIAGISGANVLTF	TGTGCCAGTATAGCGGGGATCTCTGGGGCCAACGTCCTGACTTTC
-	15	TRBD1	TRBV6-5	TRBJ1-3	CASSMDRDPGNTIYF	TGTGCCAGCAGCATGGACAGGGACCCTGGAAACACCATATATTTT
-	12	-	TRBV7-9	TRBJ2-7	CASSSITYEQYF	TGTGCCAGCAGCTCCATCACCTACGAGCAGTACTTC
-	15	TRBD1	TRBV4-2	TRBJ2-7	CASSQYRDSSYEQYF	TGTGCCAGCAGCCAGTACCGGGACAGCTCCTACGAGCAGTACTTC
-	11	-	TRBV20-1	TRBJ2-7	CSAYDSHEQYF	TGCAGTGCATACGACAGTCACGAGCAGTACTTC
-	13	-	TRBV19	TRBJ1-1	CASSSGQNTEAFF	TGTGCCAGTAGTAGTGGGCAGAACACTGAAGCTTTCTTT
-	16	TRBD1	TRBV5-1	TRBJ2-3	CASSQGTGVVTDTQYF	TGCGCCAGCAGCCAGGGGACAGGGGTAGTGACAGATACGCAGTATTTT
-	17	TRBD1	TRBV9	TRBJ2-1	CASSPDSTGASRDEQFF	TGTGCCAGCAGCCCGGACTCCACAGGGGCTAGTAGGGATGAGCAGTTCTTC
once	17	-	TRBV7-9	TRBJ2-1	CASSPLRGAPSYNEQFF	TGTGCCAGCAGCCCCCTCAGGGGTGCTCCCTCCTACAATGAGCAGTTCTTC
-	13	TRBD1	TRBV5-1	TRBJ2-5	CASSPQGTETQYF	TGCGCCAGCAGCCCACAGGGGACAGAGACCCAGTACTTC
-	13	-	TRBV19	TRBJ1-5	CASATVRGQPQHF	TGTGCCAGTGCGACGGTCCGGGGTCAGCCCCAGCATTTT
-	15	TRBD1	TRBV19	TRBJ1-1	CASTRGQGLNTEAFF	TGTGCCAGTACCCGGGGACAGGGGTTGAACACTGAAGCTTTCTTT
-	16	-	TRBV5-1	TRBJ2-5	CASSTGQLTEGETQYF	TGCGCCAGCAGCACAGGACAGCTTACCGAGGGCGAGACCCAGTACTTC
-	14	TRBD1	TRBV5-1	TRBJ2-1	CASTLTGGRDEQFF	TGCGCCAGCACCTTAACAGGGGGGCGGGATGAGCAGTTCTTC
-	16	-	TRBV19	TRBJ2-1	CASSMRVGQGHNEQFF	TGTGCCAGTAGTATGAGGGTAGGGCAAGGCCACAATGAGCAGTTCTTC
-	15	TRBD1	TRBV27	TRBJ2-7	CASTDGTGPTYEQYF	TGTGCCAGCACCGATGGGACAGGGCCCACCTACGAGCAGTACTTC
-	15	-	TRBV7-9	TRBJ1-1	CASSLRGGRNTEAFF	TGTGCCAGCTCTTTACGGGGGGGGCGGAACACTGAAGCTTTCTTT
-	13	-	TRBV30	TRBJ1-2	CALYAGVRDGYTF	TGTGCCTTATATGCAGGGGTCCGGGATGGCTACACCTTC
-	15	TRBD2	TRBV19	TRBJ2-1	CASSSGTSGGHEQFF	TGTGCCAGTAGCTCCGGGACTAGCGGGGGACATGAGCAGTTCTTC
-	14	-	TRBV6-5	TRBJ1-1	CASSYLGQGLEAFF	TGTGCCAGCAGTTACTTGGGGCAGGGCCTGGAAGCTTTCTTT
-	15	-	TRBV4-1	TRBJ1-1	CASSPLAGSNTEAFF	TGCGCCAGCAGCCCCCTGGCAGGCTCGAACACTGAAGCTTTCTTT
-	12	-	TRBV13	TRBJ1-5	CASSLRGQPQHF	TGTGCCAGCAGCCTCCGGGGTCAGCCCCAGCATTTT
few	15	-	TRBV10-3	TRBJ1-1	CAIRTGSSMNTEAFF	TGTGCCATCAGGACAGGCAGTAGTATGAACACTGAAGCTTTCTTT
-	14	TRBD2	TRBV11-2	TRBJ2-7	CASSLTGGPLEQYF	TGTGCCAGCAGCTTAACGGGGGGGCCCCTCGAGCAGTACTTC
-	14	-	TRBV7-9	TRBJ1-5	CASSPGRGNQPQHF	TGTGCCAGCAGCCCAGGCCGGGGTAATCAGCCCCAGCATTTT
-	14	-	TRBV19	TRBJ1-2	CASRAGIGSYGYTF	TGTGCCAGTCGGGCAGGAATAGGGAGCTATGGCTACACCTTC
-	13	TRBD1	TRBV28	TRBJ2-7	CASSSTNRDSPYF	TGTGCCAGCAGCTCTACGAATAGGGACAGCCCCTACTTC
-	16	-	TRBV11-2	TRBJ1-1	CASSLGTGWLNTEAFF	TGTGCCAGCAGCTTAGGCACAGGGTGGCTGAACACTGAAGCTTTCTTT
-	15	TRBD2	TRBV6-6	TRBJ2-3	CASSYSGGGGDTQYF	TGTGCCAGCAGTTACTCTGGCGGGGGGGGTGATACGCAGTATTTT
once	15	-	TRBV7-2	TRBJ2-2	CASSLGQGITGELFF	TGTGCCAGCAGCTTAGGTCAGGGAATCACCGGGGAGCTGTTTTTT
once	13	TRBD2	TRBV19	TRBJ2-7	CASSPSGSGEQYF	TGTGCCAGTAGTCCTAGCGGGAGCGGCGAGCAGTACTTC
-	15	-	TRBV6-6	TRBJ1-6	CASSYSAAPGSPLHF	TGTGCCAGCAGTTACTCGGCAGCCCCGGGTTCACCCCTCCACTTT
few	15	-	TRBV6-1	TRBJ1-2	CASTLNPTGNYGYTF	TGTGCCAGCACTCTAAACCCCACAGGCAACTATGGCTACACCTTC
-	14	-	TRBV28	TRBJ1-4	CASSSGVTNEKLFF	TGTGCCAGCAGTTCAGGGGTCACTAATGAAAAACTGTTTTTT
-	17	TRBD2	TRBV13	TRBJ2-3	CASSLLALAGSTDTQYF	TGTGCCAGCAGCTTACTCGCTCTAGCGGGGAGCACAGATACGCAGTATTTT
-	17	-	TRBV19	TRBJ2-1	CASSISSRTASYNEQFF	TGTGCCAGTAGTATAAGCTCTCGGACAGCCTCCTACAATGAGCAGTTCTTC
-	15	-	TRBV19	TRBJ1-1	CASSPGGLLNTEAFF	TGTGCCAGTAGTCCCGGGGGGTTGCTGAACACTGAAGCTTTCTTT
-	13	-	TRBV6-6	TRBJ1-3	CASGGGSGNTIYF	TGTGCCAGCGGGGGCGGCTCTGGAAACACCATATATTTT
-	15	TRBD2	TRBV5-1	TRBJ2-1	CASSLRGEAYNEQFF	TGCGCCAGCAGCCTTCGGGGGGAAGCCTACAATGAGCAGTTCTTC
-	10	-	TRBV11-2	TRBJ2-1	CASSLNEQFF	TGTGCCAGCAGTCTTAATGAGCAGTTCTTC
once	14	-	TRBV7-6	TRBJ2-7	CASSALTGSYEQYF	TGTGCCAGCAGCGCTCTCACAGGGTCCTACGAGCAGTACTTC
-	15	-	TRBV7-8	TRBJ2-1	CASSLTQSSYNEQFF	TGTGCCAGCAGCTTGACTCAGAGCTCCTACAATGAGCAGTTCTTC
-	16	TRBD2	TRBV4-1	TRBJ2-1	CASSHGLAVTYNEQFF	TGCGCCAGCAGCCACGGACTAGCGGTTACTTACAATGAGCAGTTCTTC